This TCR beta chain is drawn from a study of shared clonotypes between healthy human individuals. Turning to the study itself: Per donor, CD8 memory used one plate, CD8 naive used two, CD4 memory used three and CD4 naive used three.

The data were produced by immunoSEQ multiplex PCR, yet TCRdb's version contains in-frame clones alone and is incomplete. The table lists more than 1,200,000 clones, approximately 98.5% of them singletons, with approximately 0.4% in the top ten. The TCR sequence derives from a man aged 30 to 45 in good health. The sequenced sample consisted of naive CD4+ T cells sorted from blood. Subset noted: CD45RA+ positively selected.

The CDR3 loop reads CASSIGSQAFQPQHF. In DNA form, the CDR3 reads TGTGCCAGTAGTATCGGGTCCCAGGCGTTTCAGCCCCAGCATTTT. V is TRBV19 and J is TRBJ1-5; D uncertain. CDR1 is LNHDA, CDR2 SQIVND, per germline (reference sequence). Trimming removed 3 bases from V and 6 bases from J, with 15 bases in between. The CDR3 contains 15 residues.